This TCR beta chain derives from a study of breast tumors, draining lymph nodes, adjacent tissues. Study results and limitations: That most tumor T cells come from lymph nodes remained unproven. Findings are consistent with lymph node origin and intratumoral expansion of most tumor T cells.

Samples came from axillary lymph nodes draining the breast cancer. In its sample, this clonotype was seen once. The antigen is not known. In TCRdb, the multiplex PCR reads were re-called with MiXCR into one record per CDR3 protein. In the table there are 84,000 or so distinct CDR3 sequences, 25% to 35% of which are singletons. Germline lookup yields CDR1 SEHNR and CDR2 FQNEAQ (reference sequence). The CDR3 runs to 12 residues. The V end was cut by 4 bases, the J end by 7 bases, with 7 bases between. The sequencing input was axillary lymph node tissue. The clonotype was recovered from a female donor with breast cancer. Some clones in this sample may be carry-over from other donors' samples. V usage is TRBV7-9 and J usage is TRBJ2-2; D remains unclear. CDR3 in amino acids: CASSSAGGELFF. In nucleotides, the CDR3 is TGTGCCAGCAGCTCCGCTGGCGGGGAGCTGTTTTTT.